What follows are 21 T cell receptor beta chains derived from one specimen sequenced in a study of cytotoxic CD8 clonotypes in ibrutinib-treated CLL. Data came from immunoSEQ multiplex PCR; TCRdb stores just in-frame clones and leaves some out. The sample carries some 170,000 clones, 70% to 90% recorded once. The sample here was PBMCs, taken at disease progression, from a patient treated with ibrutinib. These receptors were obtained from a human donor with chronic lymphocytic leukemia.

About this clone: The identical CDR3 is also encoded by other nucleotide sequences in the sample. CDR3 sequence reads: CASRQNYEQYF. The CDR3, as DNA: TGTGCCAGCAGGCAGAACTACGAGCAGTACTTC. V and J are TRBV6-5 and TRBJ2-7, with no clear D. V shed 6 bases and J shed 3 bases, with 6 bases lying between them. This CDR3 spans 11 amino acids. The germline V gene has CDR1 MNHEY and CDR2 SVGAGI.

V gene TRBV19 combines with J gene TRBJ2-7; TRBD2 agrees at 8 bases. The CDR3 is made up of 16 amino acids. From germline, CDR1 is LNHDA and CDR2 SQIVND (reference sequence). V lost 7 bases to trimming and J lost 0 bases; unmatched junction nucleotides: 11. This CDR3 is CASTPGGSGVSYEQYF. The DNA of the CDR3 is TGTGCCAGTACCCCGGGGGGTAGCGGGGTCTCCTACGAGCAGTACTTC.

The chain recombines TRBV28 with TRBJ1-1, with D hard to call. V shed 8 bases and J shed 0 bases, with 16 bases lying between them. The CDR3 runs to 15 residues. Germline assignment: CDR1 MDHEN and CDR2 SYDVKM. The CDR3 DNA reads TGTGCCAGCCCCGGCCGCCAGACTATGAACACTGAAGCTTTCTTT. It encodes CASPGRQTMNTEAFF.

The chain employs TRBV5-1 and TRBJ2-7; possible D gene TRBD1, 6 bases. Germline V CDR1 and CDR2: SGHRS, YFSETQ. The CDR3 covers 13 residues. Trimming removed 6 bases from V and 4 bases from J, with 14 bases in between. This chain's CDR3 is CASTLRGGYEQYF. The DNA for the CDR3 is TGCGCCAGCACCCTCAGAGGGGGTTACGAGCAGTACTTC.

The V call is TRBV7-3, the J call TRBJ2-2; TRBD1 matches at 7 bases. This CDR3 is built from 16 residues. The V gene end was trimmed by 2 bases and the J gene end by 0 bases; junction bases not matched to a gene: 3. Germline V gene lookup returns CDR1 SGHTA and CDR2 FQGTGA. The CDR3 is CASSLRTGPNTGELFF. The CDR3 DNA is TGTGCCAGCAGCTTACGGACAGGCCCGAACACCGGGGAGCTGTTTTTT.

As DNA, the CDR3 is TGTGCCAGCAGCCAAGATAATAATGAAAAACTGTTTTTT. As protein: CASSQDNNEKLFF. V is TRBV4-2 and J is TRBJ1-4; D not certain. V gave up 0 bases and J gave up 4 bases, with 3 bases separating them. Per germline, CDR1 LGHNA and CDR2 YNFKEQ. The CDR3 extends over 13 amino acids.

The genes are TRBV5-8 and TRBJ2-1; D may be TRBD2 (5 bases). The CDR3 totals 12 residues. Trimming removed 3 bases from V and 9 bases from J, with 10 bases in between. Germline-derived CDR1 and CDR2 are SGHTS and YDEGEE. DNA of the CDR3: TGTGCCAGCAGCTCACTAGTGAGTGAGCAGTTCTTC. Its translation is CASSSLVSEQFF.

J is TRBJ2-7 and V is TRBV6-5; D possibly uses TRBD1 or TRBD2 (5 bases each). This CDR3 spans 16 amino acids. Between the trimmed V and J ends, which lost 0 bases and 2 bases, there was a span of 14 bases. Germline V gene lookup returns CDR1 MNHEY and CDR2 SVGAGI. For the CDR3, the DNA is TGTGCCAGCAGTTACTCGTTGGGGCGGGCTACCTACGAGCAGTACTTC. Amino acid sequence: CASSYSLGRATYEQYF.

This clone occurred a few times. This chain links TRBV19 with TRBJ1-5, with 7 bases fitting TRBD1. This CDR3 has 19 amino acids. Germline CDR1 LNHDA, CDR2 SQIVND (reference sequence). The J segment lost 0 bases and the V segment lost 5 bases, leaving 16 bases of the junction unmatched. CDR3 region: CASSQSDREGGYSNQPQHF. The DNA for the CDR3 is TGTGCCAGTAGTCAAAGTGACAGGGAAGGAGGCTATAGCAATCAGCCCCAGCATTTT.

V gene TRBV15 combines with J gene TRBJ1-5; tentatively, D is TRBD1 (5 bases). From germline, CDR1 is LNHNV and CDR2 YYDKDF (reference sequence). The ends were cut back, 0 bases at V and 9 bases at J, with 12 bases in the middle. This CDR3 contains 14 residues. In DNA form, the CDR3 reads TGTGCCACCAGCAGAGAGGGGACGGGAAGGCCCCAGCATTTT. This codes for CATSREGTGRPQHF.

The chain combines TRBV11-2 with TRBJ2-1; TRBD2 matches at 10 bases. V lost 2 bases, J lost 7 bases, and 5 bases stayed unmatched. This CDR3 region has 15 residues. Germline V lookup: CDR1 SGHAT, CDR2 FQNNGV. CDR3 sequence reads: CASSLSSGSANEQFF. The CDR3 DNA reads as TGTGCCAGCAGCTTATCTAGCGGGAGCGCGAATGAGCAGTTCTTC.

The V and J genes are TRBV19 and TRBJ1-5; D ambiguous. With 5 bases removed from V and 4 bases from J, the gap between germline ends came to 15 bases. Per germline, CDR1 LNHDA and CDR2 SQIVND (reference sequence). The CDR3 runs 15 residues. The CDR3 nucleotides read TGTGCCAGTAGTCTCCGGACGGCGAAGAATCAGCCCCAGCATTTT. Translation gives CASSLRTAKNQPQHF.

The gene calls are TRBV9 and TRBJ2-5; D call uncertain. Germline CDR1 and CDR2: SGDLS and YYNGEE. Trimming removed 0 bases at V and 5 bases at J, with 11 bases between. The CDR3 has 14 amino acids. CDR3 region: CASSVGGSSETQYF. The CDR3 coding sequence is TGTGCCAGCAGCGTAGGGGGTTCGAGCGAGACCCAGTACTTC.

The genes are TRBV7-3 and TRBJ2-5, with 12 bases identical to TRBD2. From germline, CDR1 is SGHTA and CDR2 FQGTGA. The CDR3 has 15 amino acids. With 3 bases clipped from V and 5 bases from J, the junction kept 4 bases outside the gene matches. This CDR3 is CASSLTSGRMETQYF. The DNA of the CDR3 is TGTGCCAGCAGCTTGACTAGCGGGAGAATGGAGACCCAGTACTTC. Full variable domain (remainder filled in from reference TRBV7-3 and TRBJ2-5): GAGVSQTPSNKVTEKGKYVELRCDPISGHTALYWYRQSLGQGPEFLIYFQGTGAADDSGLPNDRFFAVRPEGSVSTLKIQRTERGDSAVYLCASSLTSGRMETQYFGPGTRLLVL.

CDR3 DNA sequence: TGTGCCAGCAGCCAACCATGGGTGGGGGCGAACACCGGGGAGCTGTTTTTT. Translated, it gives CASSQPWVGANTGELFF. V is TRBV4-2 and J is TRBJ2-2; the D gene could be TRBD1 or TRBD2 (5 bases each). This CDR3 is 17 amino acids long. The germline V gene has CDR1 LGHNA and CDR2 YNFKEQ. V shed 2 bases and J shed 0 bases, with 13 bases lying between them.

V usage is TRBV18 and J usage is TRBJ2-3; a possible D gene is TRBD2 (6 bases). The CDR3 has 15 residues. Trimming took off 1 base at V and 6 bases at J, with 14 bases between the two ends. Germline V gene data show CDR1 as KGHSH and CDR2 as LQKENI. In DNA, the CDR3 is TGTGCCAGCTCACCACGGGACGGGGGTAGGGATACGCAGTATTTT. Its translation: CASSPRDGGRDTQYF.

This clone was counted once. CDR3 in amino acids: CASSQPSNPYEQYF. CDR3 DNA: TGCGCCAGCAGTCAACCGTCGAACCCCTACGAGCAGTACTTC. The chain recombines TRBV23-1 with TRBJ2-7; no clear D. TRBV23-1 is filed as an ORF, its function uncertain. The CDR3 has 14 amino acids. V was cut by 2 bases and J by 2 bases, with 10 bases left in between.

This sequence joins TRBV6-6 and TRBJ1-1; D gene unclear. Trimming took off 1 base at V and 6 bases at J, with 9 bases between the two ends. The CDR3 runs to 13 residues. CDR1 MNHNY and CDR2 SVGAGI come from the germline V gene (reference sequence). The CDR3 protein is CASSYWGRAEAFF. DNA for the CDR3: TGTGCCAGCAGTTACTGGGGTCGGGCTGAAGCTTTCTTT.

V gene TRBV6-1 combines with J gene TRBJ2-7; D is ambiguous. V lost 2 bases and J 4 bases, leaving 3 bases between the germline ends. CDR1 MNHNS and CDR2 SASEGT come from the germline V gene. The CDR3 spans 11 residues. For the CDR3, the DNA is TGTGCCAGCAGTGAATGGTACGAGCAGTACTTC. It codes for CASSEWYEQYF.

The rearrangement uses TRBV6-1 and TRBJ2-3; D uncertain. V lost 4 bases to trimming and J lost 2 bases, with 16 bases between them. Germline values: CDR1 MNHNS, CDR2 SASEGT. CDR3 length equals 16 residues. The CDR3 protein is CASSGTVGLLTDTQYF. The DNA for the CDR3 is TGTGCCAGCAGTGGCACCGTCGGGCTTCTCACAGATACGCAGTATTTT.

V gene TRBV9 combines with J gene TRBJ2-7; 13 nucleotides align to TRBD2. CDR3 length equals 16 residues. V shed 4 bases and J 2 bases; nucleotides not matched to a gene: 6. CDR1 SGDLS and CDR2 YYNGEE come from the germline V gene. CDR3 coding DNA: TGTGCCAGCAGCCCCTCTGGACTAGCGGGGGCCTACGAGCAGTACTTC. This encodes CASSPSGLAGAYEQYF.